This T cell receptor (beta chain) was found in a study of response to subunit inactivated influenza vaccine. V shed 6 bases, J shed 4 bases, and the junction held 16 bases outside the gene matches. Looked up from germline, CDR1 is KGHSH and CDR2 is LQKENI. The CDR3 contains 18 residues. Study-level points and caveats: Every seasonal influenza vaccination brings in few new T cells, the authors suggested.

TCRdb called the RT-PCR reads again in MiXCR, with one record for every CDR3 protein. The sample holds approximately 250,000 distinct CDR3 sequences, 9% to 15% seen once. As concerns this clonotype: Its antigen is as yet unknown.

The origin of this receptor is a man between 45 and 60 years old who received an inactivated influenza vaccine. Sequenced here: non-naive T cells sorted from PBMCs, sampled approximately 15 days before vaccination. The rearrangement links TRBV18 to TRBJ2-2; TRBD1 aligns across 8 bases. CDR3 in amino acids: CASSLRPTGTGRTGELFF. As DNA, the CDR3 is TGTGCCAGCTCCCTACGACCCACCGGGACAGGTCGCACCGGGGAGCTGTTTTTT.